This T cell receptor beta chain derives from a study of blood T cell repertoires in COVID-19. Looking at the study overall: Spain, Italy and the United States supplied samples that represented acute and convalescent COVID-19. Sources were T cells, B-cell-depleted T cells, or PBMCs; the material itself was cDNA or gDNA.

After removal of 4 bases from V and 8 bases from J, the junction contained 11 bases not matched to a gene. From germline, CDR1 is SGHTS and CDR2 YDEGEE. The CDR3 spans 15 residues. Patients of the Seattle cohort, enrolled during active infection, were followed longitudinally. The authors' processing: Reference gene primer amplification yielded estimated nucleated cell counts. Sequenced by immunoSEQ multiplex PCR; TCRdb stores in-frame clones only, minus some. The V and J calls and clone size are taken from that table; D and trimming were inferred from the DNA. The repertoire holds 350,000 to 450,000 clones, with about 90% as singletons.

The chain couples TRBV5-8 to TRBJ2-1, with 8 bases aligning to TRBD1. This receptor was obtained from a woman aged 60-70 years with COVID-19, enrolled during active disease. The material sequenced was peripheral blood. CDR3 nucleotides: TGTGCCAGCAGCCTACGACAGGGGATGGGGGATGAGCAGTTCTTC. It codes for CASSLRQGMGDEQFF.